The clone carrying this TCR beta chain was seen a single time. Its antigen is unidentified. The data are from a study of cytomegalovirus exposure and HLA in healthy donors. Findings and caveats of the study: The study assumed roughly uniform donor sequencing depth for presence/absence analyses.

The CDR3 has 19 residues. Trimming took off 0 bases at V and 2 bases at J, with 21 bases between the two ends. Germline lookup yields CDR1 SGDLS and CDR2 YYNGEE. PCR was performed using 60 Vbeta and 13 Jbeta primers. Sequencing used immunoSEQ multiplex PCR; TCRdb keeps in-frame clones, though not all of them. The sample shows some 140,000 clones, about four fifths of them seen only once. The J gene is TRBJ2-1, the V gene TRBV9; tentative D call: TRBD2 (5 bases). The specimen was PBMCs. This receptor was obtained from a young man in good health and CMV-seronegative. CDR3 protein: CASSVAGSPGLGTYNEQFF. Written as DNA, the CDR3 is TGTGCCAGCAGCGTAGCGGGATCGCCGGGTTTAGGCACCTACAATGAGCAGTTCTTC.